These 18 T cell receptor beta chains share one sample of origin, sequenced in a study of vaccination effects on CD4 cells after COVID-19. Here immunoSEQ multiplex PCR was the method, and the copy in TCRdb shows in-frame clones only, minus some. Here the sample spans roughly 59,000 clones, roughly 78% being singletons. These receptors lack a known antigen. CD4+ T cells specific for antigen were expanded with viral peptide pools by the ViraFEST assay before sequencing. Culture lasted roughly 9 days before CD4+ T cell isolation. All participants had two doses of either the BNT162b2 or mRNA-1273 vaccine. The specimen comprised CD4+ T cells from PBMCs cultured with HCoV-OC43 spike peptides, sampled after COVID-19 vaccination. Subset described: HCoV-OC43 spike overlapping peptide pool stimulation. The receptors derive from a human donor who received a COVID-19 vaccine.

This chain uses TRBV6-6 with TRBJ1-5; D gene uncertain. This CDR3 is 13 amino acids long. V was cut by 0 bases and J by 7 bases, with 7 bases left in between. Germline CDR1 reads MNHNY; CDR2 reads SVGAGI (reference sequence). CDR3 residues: CASSYSLVQPQHF. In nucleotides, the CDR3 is TGTGCCAGCAGTTACTCGCTTGTGCAGCCCCAGCATTTT.

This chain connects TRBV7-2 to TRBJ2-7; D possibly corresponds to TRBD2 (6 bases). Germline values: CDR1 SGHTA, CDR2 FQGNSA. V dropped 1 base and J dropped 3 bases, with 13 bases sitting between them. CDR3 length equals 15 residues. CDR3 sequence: CASSLEAGPSYEQYV. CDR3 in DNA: TGTGCCAGCAGCTTAGAGGCGGGACCGAGCTACGAGCAGTACGTC.

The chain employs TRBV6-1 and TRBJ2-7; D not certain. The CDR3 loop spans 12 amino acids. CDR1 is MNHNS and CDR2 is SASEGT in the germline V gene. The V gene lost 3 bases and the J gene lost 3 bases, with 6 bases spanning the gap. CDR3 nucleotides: TGTGCCAGCAGTGAGACAAGCTACGAGCAGTACGTC. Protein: CASSETSYEQYV.

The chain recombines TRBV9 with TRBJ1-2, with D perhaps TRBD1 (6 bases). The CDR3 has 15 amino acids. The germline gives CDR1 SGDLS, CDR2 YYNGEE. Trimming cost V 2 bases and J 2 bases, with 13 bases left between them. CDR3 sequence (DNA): TGTGCCAGCAGCGTTTTTCAGGGGAACAACTATGGCTACACCTTC. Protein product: CASSVFQGNNYGYTF.

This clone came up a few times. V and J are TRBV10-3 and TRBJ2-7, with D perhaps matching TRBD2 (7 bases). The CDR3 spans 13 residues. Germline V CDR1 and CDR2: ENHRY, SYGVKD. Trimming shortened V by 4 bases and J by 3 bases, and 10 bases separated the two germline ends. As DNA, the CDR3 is TGTGCCATCAGTGGGGGGGGCGGCTACGAGCAGTACGTC. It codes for CAISGGGGYEQYV.

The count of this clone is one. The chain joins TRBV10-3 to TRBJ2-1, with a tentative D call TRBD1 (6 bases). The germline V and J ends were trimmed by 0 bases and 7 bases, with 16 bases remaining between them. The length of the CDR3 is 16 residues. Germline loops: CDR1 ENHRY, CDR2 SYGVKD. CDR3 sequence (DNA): TGTGCCATCAGTGAGTCGCAGGGCAGGGGAGAGAATGAGCAGTTCTTC. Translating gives CAISESQGRGENEQFF.

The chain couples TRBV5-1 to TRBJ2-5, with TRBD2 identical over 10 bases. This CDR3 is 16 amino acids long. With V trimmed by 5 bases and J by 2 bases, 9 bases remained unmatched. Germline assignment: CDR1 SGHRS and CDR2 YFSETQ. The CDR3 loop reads CASRLASGGFQETQYF. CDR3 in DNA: TGCGCCAGCAGACTCGCTAGCGGGGGCTTTCAAGAGACCCAGTACTTC.

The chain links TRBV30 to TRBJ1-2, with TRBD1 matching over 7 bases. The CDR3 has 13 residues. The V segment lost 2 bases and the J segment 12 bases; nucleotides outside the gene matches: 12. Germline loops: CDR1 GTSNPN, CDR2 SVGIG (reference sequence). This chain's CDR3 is CAWSPDQTGEDTF. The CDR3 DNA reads TGTGCCTGGAGTCCGGACCAAACAGGGGAGGACACCTTC.

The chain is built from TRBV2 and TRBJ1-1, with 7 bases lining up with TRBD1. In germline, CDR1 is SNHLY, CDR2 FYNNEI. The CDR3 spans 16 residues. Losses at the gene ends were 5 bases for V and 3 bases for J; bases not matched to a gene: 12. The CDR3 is CASSKDRTGVDTEAFF. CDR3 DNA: TGTGCCAGCAGTAAAGATAGGACAGGTGTAGACACTGAAGCTTTCTTT.

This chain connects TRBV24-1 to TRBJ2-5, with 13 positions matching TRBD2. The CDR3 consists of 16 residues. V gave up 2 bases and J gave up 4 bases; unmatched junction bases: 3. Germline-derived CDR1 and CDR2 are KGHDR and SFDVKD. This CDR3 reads CATSDSGLAGTETQYF. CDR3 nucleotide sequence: TGTGCCACCAGTGATTCGGGACTAGCGGGGACAGAGACCCAGTACTTC.

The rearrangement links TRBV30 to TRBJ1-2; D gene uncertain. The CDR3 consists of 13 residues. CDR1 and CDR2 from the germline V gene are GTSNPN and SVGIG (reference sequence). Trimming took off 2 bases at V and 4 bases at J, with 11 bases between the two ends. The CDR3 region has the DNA TGTGCCTGGAGTCTGACCTTGGGCTATGGCTACACCTTC. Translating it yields CAWSLTLGYGYTF.

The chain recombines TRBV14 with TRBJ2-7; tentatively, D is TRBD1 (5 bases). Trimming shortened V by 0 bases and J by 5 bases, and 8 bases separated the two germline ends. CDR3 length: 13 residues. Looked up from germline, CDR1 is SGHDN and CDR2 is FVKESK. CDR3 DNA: TGTGCCAGCAGCCAAGATAGGGGAAACGAGCAGTACGTC. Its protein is CASSQDRGNEQYV.

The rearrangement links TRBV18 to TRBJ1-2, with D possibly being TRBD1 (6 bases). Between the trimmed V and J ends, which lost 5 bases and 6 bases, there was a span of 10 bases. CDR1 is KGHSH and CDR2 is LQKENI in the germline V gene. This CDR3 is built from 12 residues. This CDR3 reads CASSTRQDGYTF. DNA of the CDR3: TGTGCCAGCTCAACTCGACAGGATGGCTACACCTTC.

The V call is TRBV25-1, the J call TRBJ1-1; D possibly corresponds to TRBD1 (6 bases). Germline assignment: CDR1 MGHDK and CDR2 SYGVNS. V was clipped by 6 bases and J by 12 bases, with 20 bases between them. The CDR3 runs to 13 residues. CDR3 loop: CASSLGGASFSFF. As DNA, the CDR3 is TGTGCCAGCAGCCTTGGGGGGGCTTCGTTTTCTTTCTTT. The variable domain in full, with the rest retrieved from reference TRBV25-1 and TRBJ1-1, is EADIYQTPRYLVIGTGKKITLECSQTMGHDKMYWYQQDPGMELHLIHYSYGVNSTEKGDLSSESTVSRIRTEHFPLTLESARPSHTSQYLCASSLGGASFSFFGQGTRLTVV.

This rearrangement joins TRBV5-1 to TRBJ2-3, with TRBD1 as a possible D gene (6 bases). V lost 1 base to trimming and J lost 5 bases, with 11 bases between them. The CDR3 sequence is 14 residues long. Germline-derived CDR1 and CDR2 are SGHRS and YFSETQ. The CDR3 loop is CASSLFRGIDTQYF. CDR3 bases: TGCGCCAGCAGCTTGTTCAGGGGAATAGATACGCAGTATTTT.

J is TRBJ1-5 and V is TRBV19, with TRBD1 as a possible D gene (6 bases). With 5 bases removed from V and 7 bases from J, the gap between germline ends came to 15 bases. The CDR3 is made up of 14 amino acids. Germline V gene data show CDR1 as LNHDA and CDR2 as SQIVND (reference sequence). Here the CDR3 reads CASSAGPQGQPQHF. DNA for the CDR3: TGTGCCAGTAGTGCCGGCCCACAGGGCCAGCCCCAGCATTTT.

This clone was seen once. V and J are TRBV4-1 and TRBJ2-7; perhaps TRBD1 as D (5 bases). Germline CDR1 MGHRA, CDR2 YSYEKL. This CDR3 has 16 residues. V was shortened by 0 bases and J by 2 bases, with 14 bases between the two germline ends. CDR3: CASSQDVFWTTYEQYV. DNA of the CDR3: TGCGCCAGCAGCCAAGATGTTTTTTGGACAACCTACGAGCAGTACGTC.

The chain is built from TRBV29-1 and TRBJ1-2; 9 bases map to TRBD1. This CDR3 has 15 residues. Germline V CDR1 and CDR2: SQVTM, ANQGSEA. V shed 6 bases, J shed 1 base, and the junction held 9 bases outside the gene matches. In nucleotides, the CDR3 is TGCAGCGTCTACAACACAGGGGGCGGTAACTATGGCTACACCTTC. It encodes CSVYNTGGGNYGYTF.